These 30 T cell receptor beta chains originate from one sample sequenced in a study of early T cells in non-severe SARS-CoV-2 infection. TCRdb re-analysed the 5' RACE reads in MiXCR, keeping a single row per CDR3 protein. The profile shows about 33,000 distinct CDR3 sequences, 5% of them singletons. The material sequenced was whole blood. The source is an adult who was a healthcare worker with PCR-confirmed SARS-CoV-2 infection or an uninfected control (not recorded which).

CDR3: CASSRSGLQAFF. The DNA of the CDR3 is TGTGCCAGCTCCAGGTCGGGACTACAAGCTTTCTTT. V and J are TRBV6-2 or TRBV6-3 and TRBJ1-1, with D tentatively TRBD1 (5 bases). CDR1 is MNHEY, CDR2 SVGEGT, per germline. The CDR3 loop spans 12 amino acids. V lost 8 bases and J 9 bases, leaving 16 bases between the germline ends.

This sequence joins TRBV28 and TRBJ2-1; no firm D call. The ends were cut back, 1 base at V and 8 bases at J, with 9 bases in the middle. CDR1 is MDHEN, CDR2 SYDVKM, per germline. CDR3 length equals 13 residues. CDR3 region: CASSLYVTHEQFF. The CDR3, as DNA: TGTGCCAGCAGTTTATATGTGACACATGAGCAGTTCTTC.

This clonotype was counted between two and nine times. The chain has TRBV14 and TRBJ2-7; no clear D. V was cut by 1 base and J by 7 bases, with 8 bases left in between. CDR3 length equals 12 residues. Germline CDR1 is SGHDN and CDR2 is FVKESK. CDR3 residues: CASSQGHWEQYF. CDR3 bases: TGTGCCAGCAGCCAAGGTCACTGGGAGCAGTACTTC.

This clonotype occurred a few times. This chain uses TRBV27 with TRBJ2-7; TRBD1 is a possible D gene (5 bases). The CDR3 runs 14 residues. With 3 bases removed from V and 2 bases from J, the gap between germline ends came to 11 bases. The germline V gene has CDR1 MNHEY and CDR2 SMNVEV (reference sequence). The CDR3 DNA reads TGTGCCAGCAGTTTCTCGGACATAGCCTACGAGCAGTACTTC. It specifies CASSFSDIAYEQYF.

This clonotype appeared many times. This CDR3 fails to terminate in the conserved phenylalanine or tryptophan, so it likely reflects a read error. The limits of the CDR3 on the DNA are not certain, so only TCRdb's listed CDR3 is given. The V gene is TRBV29-1, the J gene TRBJ1-1; the table assigns TRBD1, which was not confirmed against the DNA. Including both end residues, the CDR3 is 11 amino acids long. Germline V gives CDR1 SQVTM, CDR2 ANQGSEA. CDR3: CSVEAGQGLST.

The table lists this clonotype with a few counts. The chain employs TRBV5-5 and TRBJ1-1; weak D call: TRBD1 (5 bases). The germline CDR1 and CDR2 sequences are SGHKS and YYEKEE (reference sequence). The CDR3 loop spans 15 amino acids. The V gene lost 4 bases and the J gene lost 1 base, with 14 bases spanning the gap. The CDR3 DNA reads TGTGCCAGCAGCAACTTCGGGGGAGCGAACACTGAAGCTTTCTTT. Translating gives CASSNFGGANTEAFF.

This clonotype occurred many times. The J gene is TRBJ1-2, the V gene TRBV28, with D possibly being TRBD1 (5 bases). Trimming removed 10 bases at V and 4 bases at J, with 22 bases between. The CDR3 consists of 15 residues. Germline CDR1 is MDHEN and CDR2 is SYDVKM. Here the CDR3 DNA reads TGTGCCACCAGGAAGCAAGGGACGGATGGCTATGGCTACACCTTC. This translates into CATRKQGTDGYGYTF.

The J gene is TRBJ2-7, the V gene TRBV9; 8 bases are shared with TRBD1. The CDR3 has 14 residues. Germline CDR1 SGDLS, CDR2 YYNGEE. The V segment lost 3 bases and the J segment 1 base; nucleotides outside the gene matches: 3. This CDR3 reads CASSAGGASYEQYF. CDR3 sequence (DNA): TGTGCCAGCAGCGCAGGGGGCGCGTCCTACGAGCAGTACTTC. Based on the CDR3 plus reference TRBV9 and TRBJ2-7, the full variable domain is DSGVTQTPKHLITATGQRVTLRCSPRSGDLSVYWYQQSLDQGLQFLIQYYNGEERAKGNILERFSAQQFPDLHSELNLSSLELGDSALYFCASSAGGASYEQYFGPGTRLTVT.

This clonotype has only a few counts. The V gene is TRBV5-4, the J gene TRBJ2-5; 14 bases fit TRBD2. Per germline, CDR1 SGHNT and CDR2 YYREEE (reference sequence). The CDR3 sequence is 15 residues long. The junction had 3 bases not matched to a gene; V was cut back by 4 bases and J by 4 bases. CDR3 amino acids: CASSLGLAGGETQYF. The DNA of the CDR3 is TGTGCCAGCAGCCTTGGACTAGCGGGGGGAGAGACCCAGTACTTC.

The chain couples TRBV2 to TRBJ2-3; weak D call: TRBD1 (5 bases). The ends were cut back, 5 bases at V and 0 bases at J, with 12 bases in the middle. Germline CDR1 reads SNHLY; CDR2 reads FYNNEI. The CDR3 is 15 residues long. For the CDR3, the DNA is TGTGCCAGCAGTCGTCAGGGCCCTAGCACAGATACGCAGTATTTT. It encodes CASSRQGPSTDTQYF. Full variable domain (missing parts from reference TRBV2 and TRBJ2-3): EPEVTQTPSHQVTQMGQEVILRCVPISNHLYFYWYRQILGQKVEFLVSFYNNEISEKSEIFDDQFSVERPDGSNFTLKIRSTKLEDSAMYFCASSRQGPSTDTQYFGPGTRLTVL.

This clonotype showed up just a few times. The chain carries TRBV20-1 and TRBJ2-3; 12 nucleotides match TRBD2. Germline trimming cut 4 bases from V and 4 bases from J; bases unmatched to any gene: 3. This CDR3 has 14 residues. Germline values: CDR1 DFQATT, CDR2 SNEGSKA (reference sequence). In DNA, the CDR3 is TGCAGTGCTACTAGCGGGGGGGGCGCAGATACGCAGTATTTT. This encodes CSATSGGGADTQYF.

This clonotype was seen repeatedly, ten times or more. The gene calls are TRBV6-2 or TRBV6-3 and TRBJ1-5; 7 bases line up with TRBD1. The CDR3 runs 14 residues. Germline V gene lookup returns CDR1 MNHEY and CDR2 SVGEGT. V shed 5 bases and J 9 bases; nucleotides not matched to a gene: 10. The CDR3 nucleotides read TGTGCCAGCAGTAGAGGGACAGTCCCTCGGCCCCAGCATTTT. Protein product: CASSRGTVPRPQHF.

The genes are TRBV20-1 and TRBJ1-1; D may be TRBD1 (5 bases). The CDR3 totals 14 residues. CDR1 is DFQATT and CDR2 is SNEGSKA in the germline V gene (reference sequence). V lost 5 bases, J lost 9 bases, and 22 bases lay in between. The CDR3 coding sequence is TGCAGTGCTGCCCGCCGGGTGGCAGCGGGGCAAGCTTTCTTT. Its protein is CSAARRVAAGQAFF.

This chain links TRBV7-2 with TRBJ1-1; TRBD1 aligns across 7 bases. The V gene's germline CDR1 is SGHTA and CDR2 FQGNSA. This CDR3 is built from 14 residues. V dropped 3 bases and J dropped 9; count of bases not matched to a gene: 10. Here the CDR3 reads CASSFRTGVVQAFF. The CDR3 DNA follows: TGTGCCAGCAGCTTCAGAACAGGGGTCGTTCAAGCTTTCTTT.

There are many counts of this clonotype. The chain uses TRBV5-4 and TRBJ2-7; TRBD1 aligns across 7 bases. With 3 bases clipped from V and 0 bases from J, the junction kept 3 bases outside the gene matches. This CDR3 comprises 14 residues. CDR1 and CDR2 (germline): SGHNT, YYREEE (reference sequence). The CDR3 DNA reads as TGTGCCAGCAGCTCTCGGGACAGCTCCTACGAGCAGTACTTC. Its translation is CASSSRDSSYEQYF. The full variable domain, its missing parts supplied by reference TRBV5-4 and TRBJ2-7, is ETGVTQSPTHLIKTRGQQVTLRCSSQSGHNTVSWYQQALGQGPQFIFQYYREEENGRGNFPPRFSGLQFPNYSSELNVNALELDDSALYLCASSSRDSSYEQYFGPGTRLTVT.

V usage is TRBV28 and J usage is TRBJ1-3; D is unclear. The CDR3 consists of 13 residues. The V gene lost 9 bases and the J gene lost 4 bases, with 13 bases spanning the gap. Per germline, CDR1 MDHEN and CDR2 SYDVKM. CDR3 sequence reads: CASCGYGGNTIYF. CDR3 sequence (DNA): TGTGCCAGTTGCGGGTACGGAGGAAACACCATATATTTT.

This chain uses TRBV7-9 with TRBJ2-5; D not resolved. Germline loops: CDR1 SEHNR, CDR2 FQNEAQ (reference sequence). The length of the CDR3 is 16 residues. V shed 5 bases and J shed 1 base, with 17 bases lying between them. CDR3 bases: TGTGCCAGCAGCCTATACGACATCTCACCCCAAGAGACCCAGTACTTC. This gives the protein CASSLYDISPQETQYF.

CDR3 in DNA: TGCAGCATCCGGGACGGATCCTACGAGCAGTACTTC. Its translation: CSIRDGSYEQYF. J is TRBJ2-7 and V is TRBV29-1; either TRBD1 or TRBD2 may supply D (5 bases each). Germline V gene lookup returns CDR1 SQVTM and CDR2 ANQGSEA. V was cut by 8 bases and J by 1 base, with 12 bases left in between. CDR3 length: 12 residues.

This clonotype was seen more than once but under ten times. This sequence joins TRBV29-1 and TRBJ2-1; 7 bases line up with TRBD1. Trimming took 6 bases from V and 3 from J; bases not matched to a gene: 5. The CDR3 consists of 13 residues. Per germline, CDR1 SQVTM and CDR2 ANQGSEA. The CDR3 DNA reads TGCAGCGTAACCCGGGACAGCTACAATGAGCAGTTCTTC. It is translated as CSVTRDSYNEQFF.

This clonotype was found a few times. The chain has TRBV6-4 and TRBJ2-5; either TRBD1 or TRBD2 may fit D (5 bases each). The CDR3 is 15 amino acids. V was trimmed by 3 bases and J by 2 bases, leaving 13 bases between them. Germline V gene data show CDR1 as MRHNA and CDR2 as SNTAGT. The CDR3: CASSEGVGNQETQYF. The CDR3 DNA sequence: TGTGCCAGCAGTGAGGGGGTGGGGAATCAAGAGACCCAGTACTTC.

This clonotype has ten or more counts. V usage is TRBV5-6 and J usage is TRBJ1-5, with 7 bases that match TRBD1. The V segment lost 3 bases and the J segment 5 bases; nucleotides outside the gene matches: 11. The CDR3 has 16 residues. The germline V gene encodes CDR1 SGHDT and CDR2 YYEEEE. The CDR3 protein is CASSSLSRDSDQPQHF. Written as DNA, the CDR3 is TGTGCCAGCAGCTCGTTAAGCAGGGACAGCGATCAGCCCCAGCATTTT. Filled out from reference TRBV5-6 and TRBJ1-5, the complete variable domain reads DAGVTQSPTHLIKTRGQQVTLRCSPKSGHDTVSWYQQALGQGPQFIFQYYEEEERQRGNFPDRFSGHQFPNYSSELNVNALLLGDSALYLCASSSLSRDSDQPQHFGDGTRLSIL.

This clonotype was counted only a few times. The DNA for the CDR3 is TGTGCCAGCAGCTTAGTGAGCGGGGATTCGGGAGGCTACACCTTC. Its protein is CASSLVSGDSGGYTF. V is TRBV7-6 and J is TRBJ1-2, with unresolved D. Germline V gene data show CDR1 as SGHVS and CDR2 as FNYEAQ. This CDR3 comprises 15 residues. The V end lost 1 base, the J end lost 8 bases, and 17 bases lay between the germline ends.

This clonotype was counted at least ten times. The chain has TRBV20-1 and TRBJ2-5; D call uncertain. Germline V CDR1 and CDR2: DFQATT, SNEGSKA (reference sequence). The germline V and J ends were trimmed by 6 bases and 5 bases, with 13 bases remaining between them. This CDR3 contains 12 residues. This CDR3 reads CSAGSQVETQYF. CDR3 nucleotides: TGCAGTGCAGGGTCGCAAGTGGAGACCCAGTACTTC.

This clonotype was observed many times. The gene calls are TRBV20-1 and TRBJ2-7, with TRBD2 matching over 14 bases. The CDR3 has 17 residues. V was clipped by 0 bases and J by 2 bases; unmatched bases: 6. Germline-derived CDR1 and CDR2 are DFQATT and SNEGSKA (reference sequence). DNA for the CDR3: TGCAGTGCTAGAGACTCGGGACTAGCGGGGGAGCCCTACGAGCAGTACTTC. This translates into CSARDSGLAGEPYEQYF.

This chain joins TRBV5-1 and TRBJ2-2; a weak D match, TRBD1 (5 bases). Trimming left V 2 bases short and J 6 bases short, with 17 bases between. Germline values: CDR1 SGHRS, CDR2 YFSETQ. The CDR3 loop spans 16 amino acids. The CDR3 nucleotides read TGCGCCAGCAGCTTACTCCCCCAGGGTGGACCCGGGGAGCTGTTTTTT. Its protein is CASSLLPQGGPGELFF.

There are many counts of this clonotype. The V and J genes are TRBV5-1 and TRBJ1-2; 8 bases align to TRBD1. J was trimmed by 4 bases and V by 0 bases; bases with no gene match: 5. Germline CDR1 reads SGHRS; CDR2 reads YFSETQ. The CDR3 is made up of 15 amino acids. For the CDR3, the DNA is TGCGCCAGCAGCTTGGTTGGGGACAGGAGCTATGGCTACACCTTC. Its protein is CASSLVGDRSYGYTF.

Many counts were recorded for this clonotype. The gene calls are TRBV3-1 and TRBJ1-6; D remains ambiguous. The V end was cut by 1 base, the J end by 5 bases, with 9 bases between. In germline, CDR1 is LGHDT, CDR2 YNNKEL (reference sequence). The CDR3 consists of 15 residues. CDR3 nucleotide sequence: TGTGCCAGCAGCCAAGGACGACGGAATAATTCACCCCTCCACTTT. Its protein is CASSQGRRNNSPLHF.

This clonotype has only a few counts. The chain carries TRBV28 and TRBJ2-5, with D unresolved. The CDR3 extends over 12 amino acids. Trimming pared 5 bases from V and 5 bases from J, leaving 9 bases between. Germline V lookup: CDR1 MDHEN, CDR2 SYDVKM. In nucleotides, the CDR3 is TGTGCCAGCAGTCAAGCTGAGGAGACCCAGTACTTC. Amino acids: CASSQAEETQYF.

The chain combines TRBV11-2 with TRBJ1-3; D remains unclear. The germline V gene encodes CDR1 SGHAT and CDR2 FQNNGV. CDR3 length: 12 amino acids. V lost 1 base, J lost 5 bases, and 3 bases lay in between. CDR3 bases: TGTGCCAGCAGCTTAGGGAGAAACACCATATATTTT. As protein: CASSLGRNTIYF.

In its sample, this clonotype was seen a few times. The chain uses TRBV5-1 and TRBJ2-2; 7 positions agree with TRBD2. There are 16 residues in the CDR3. Per the germline V gene, CDR1 is SGHRS and CDR2 is YFSETQ. Unmatched junction bases numbered 6, after V lost 3 bases and J lost 1 base. The CDR3 DNA is TGCGCCAGCAGCTCCAGTGGGACTATGAACACCGGGGAGCTGTTTTTT. The encoded protein is CASSSSGTMNTGELFF.